This T cell receptor beta chain was recovered during a study of T cells after yellow fever vaccination. The CDR3 covers 14 residues. J gave up 6 bases and V 6 bases, and 8 bases lay outside the gene matches. CDR1 and CDR2 from the germline V gene are DFQATT and SNEGSKA (reference sequence). There are a few counts of this clonotype. Antigen specificity is unknown. Synthesis of TCR cDNA relied on 5'RACE template switching, which attached a universal primer site and UMIs. TCRdb fed the 5' RACE reads into MiXCR, producing one record per CDR3 protein. The sample includes over 110,000 distinct CDR3 sequences, around 7.7% of them seen just once. Regarding the study as a whole: Highly abundant clonotypes carried over from the bulk population could end up in FACS-sorted repertoires as contaminants.

The specimen comprised CD4+ T cells sorted from PBMCs, sampled 5 days after the yellow fever booster vaccination. The chain has TRBV20-1 and TRBJ2-2; 9 bases agree with TRBD2. The origin of this receptor is a man between 25 and 39 years old who received the YFV17D yellow fever vaccine. Here the CDR3 DNA reads TGCAGTGCGAGACCGAGCGGGAGGTCCGGGGAGCTGTTTTTT. Translating gives CSARPSGRSGELFF.